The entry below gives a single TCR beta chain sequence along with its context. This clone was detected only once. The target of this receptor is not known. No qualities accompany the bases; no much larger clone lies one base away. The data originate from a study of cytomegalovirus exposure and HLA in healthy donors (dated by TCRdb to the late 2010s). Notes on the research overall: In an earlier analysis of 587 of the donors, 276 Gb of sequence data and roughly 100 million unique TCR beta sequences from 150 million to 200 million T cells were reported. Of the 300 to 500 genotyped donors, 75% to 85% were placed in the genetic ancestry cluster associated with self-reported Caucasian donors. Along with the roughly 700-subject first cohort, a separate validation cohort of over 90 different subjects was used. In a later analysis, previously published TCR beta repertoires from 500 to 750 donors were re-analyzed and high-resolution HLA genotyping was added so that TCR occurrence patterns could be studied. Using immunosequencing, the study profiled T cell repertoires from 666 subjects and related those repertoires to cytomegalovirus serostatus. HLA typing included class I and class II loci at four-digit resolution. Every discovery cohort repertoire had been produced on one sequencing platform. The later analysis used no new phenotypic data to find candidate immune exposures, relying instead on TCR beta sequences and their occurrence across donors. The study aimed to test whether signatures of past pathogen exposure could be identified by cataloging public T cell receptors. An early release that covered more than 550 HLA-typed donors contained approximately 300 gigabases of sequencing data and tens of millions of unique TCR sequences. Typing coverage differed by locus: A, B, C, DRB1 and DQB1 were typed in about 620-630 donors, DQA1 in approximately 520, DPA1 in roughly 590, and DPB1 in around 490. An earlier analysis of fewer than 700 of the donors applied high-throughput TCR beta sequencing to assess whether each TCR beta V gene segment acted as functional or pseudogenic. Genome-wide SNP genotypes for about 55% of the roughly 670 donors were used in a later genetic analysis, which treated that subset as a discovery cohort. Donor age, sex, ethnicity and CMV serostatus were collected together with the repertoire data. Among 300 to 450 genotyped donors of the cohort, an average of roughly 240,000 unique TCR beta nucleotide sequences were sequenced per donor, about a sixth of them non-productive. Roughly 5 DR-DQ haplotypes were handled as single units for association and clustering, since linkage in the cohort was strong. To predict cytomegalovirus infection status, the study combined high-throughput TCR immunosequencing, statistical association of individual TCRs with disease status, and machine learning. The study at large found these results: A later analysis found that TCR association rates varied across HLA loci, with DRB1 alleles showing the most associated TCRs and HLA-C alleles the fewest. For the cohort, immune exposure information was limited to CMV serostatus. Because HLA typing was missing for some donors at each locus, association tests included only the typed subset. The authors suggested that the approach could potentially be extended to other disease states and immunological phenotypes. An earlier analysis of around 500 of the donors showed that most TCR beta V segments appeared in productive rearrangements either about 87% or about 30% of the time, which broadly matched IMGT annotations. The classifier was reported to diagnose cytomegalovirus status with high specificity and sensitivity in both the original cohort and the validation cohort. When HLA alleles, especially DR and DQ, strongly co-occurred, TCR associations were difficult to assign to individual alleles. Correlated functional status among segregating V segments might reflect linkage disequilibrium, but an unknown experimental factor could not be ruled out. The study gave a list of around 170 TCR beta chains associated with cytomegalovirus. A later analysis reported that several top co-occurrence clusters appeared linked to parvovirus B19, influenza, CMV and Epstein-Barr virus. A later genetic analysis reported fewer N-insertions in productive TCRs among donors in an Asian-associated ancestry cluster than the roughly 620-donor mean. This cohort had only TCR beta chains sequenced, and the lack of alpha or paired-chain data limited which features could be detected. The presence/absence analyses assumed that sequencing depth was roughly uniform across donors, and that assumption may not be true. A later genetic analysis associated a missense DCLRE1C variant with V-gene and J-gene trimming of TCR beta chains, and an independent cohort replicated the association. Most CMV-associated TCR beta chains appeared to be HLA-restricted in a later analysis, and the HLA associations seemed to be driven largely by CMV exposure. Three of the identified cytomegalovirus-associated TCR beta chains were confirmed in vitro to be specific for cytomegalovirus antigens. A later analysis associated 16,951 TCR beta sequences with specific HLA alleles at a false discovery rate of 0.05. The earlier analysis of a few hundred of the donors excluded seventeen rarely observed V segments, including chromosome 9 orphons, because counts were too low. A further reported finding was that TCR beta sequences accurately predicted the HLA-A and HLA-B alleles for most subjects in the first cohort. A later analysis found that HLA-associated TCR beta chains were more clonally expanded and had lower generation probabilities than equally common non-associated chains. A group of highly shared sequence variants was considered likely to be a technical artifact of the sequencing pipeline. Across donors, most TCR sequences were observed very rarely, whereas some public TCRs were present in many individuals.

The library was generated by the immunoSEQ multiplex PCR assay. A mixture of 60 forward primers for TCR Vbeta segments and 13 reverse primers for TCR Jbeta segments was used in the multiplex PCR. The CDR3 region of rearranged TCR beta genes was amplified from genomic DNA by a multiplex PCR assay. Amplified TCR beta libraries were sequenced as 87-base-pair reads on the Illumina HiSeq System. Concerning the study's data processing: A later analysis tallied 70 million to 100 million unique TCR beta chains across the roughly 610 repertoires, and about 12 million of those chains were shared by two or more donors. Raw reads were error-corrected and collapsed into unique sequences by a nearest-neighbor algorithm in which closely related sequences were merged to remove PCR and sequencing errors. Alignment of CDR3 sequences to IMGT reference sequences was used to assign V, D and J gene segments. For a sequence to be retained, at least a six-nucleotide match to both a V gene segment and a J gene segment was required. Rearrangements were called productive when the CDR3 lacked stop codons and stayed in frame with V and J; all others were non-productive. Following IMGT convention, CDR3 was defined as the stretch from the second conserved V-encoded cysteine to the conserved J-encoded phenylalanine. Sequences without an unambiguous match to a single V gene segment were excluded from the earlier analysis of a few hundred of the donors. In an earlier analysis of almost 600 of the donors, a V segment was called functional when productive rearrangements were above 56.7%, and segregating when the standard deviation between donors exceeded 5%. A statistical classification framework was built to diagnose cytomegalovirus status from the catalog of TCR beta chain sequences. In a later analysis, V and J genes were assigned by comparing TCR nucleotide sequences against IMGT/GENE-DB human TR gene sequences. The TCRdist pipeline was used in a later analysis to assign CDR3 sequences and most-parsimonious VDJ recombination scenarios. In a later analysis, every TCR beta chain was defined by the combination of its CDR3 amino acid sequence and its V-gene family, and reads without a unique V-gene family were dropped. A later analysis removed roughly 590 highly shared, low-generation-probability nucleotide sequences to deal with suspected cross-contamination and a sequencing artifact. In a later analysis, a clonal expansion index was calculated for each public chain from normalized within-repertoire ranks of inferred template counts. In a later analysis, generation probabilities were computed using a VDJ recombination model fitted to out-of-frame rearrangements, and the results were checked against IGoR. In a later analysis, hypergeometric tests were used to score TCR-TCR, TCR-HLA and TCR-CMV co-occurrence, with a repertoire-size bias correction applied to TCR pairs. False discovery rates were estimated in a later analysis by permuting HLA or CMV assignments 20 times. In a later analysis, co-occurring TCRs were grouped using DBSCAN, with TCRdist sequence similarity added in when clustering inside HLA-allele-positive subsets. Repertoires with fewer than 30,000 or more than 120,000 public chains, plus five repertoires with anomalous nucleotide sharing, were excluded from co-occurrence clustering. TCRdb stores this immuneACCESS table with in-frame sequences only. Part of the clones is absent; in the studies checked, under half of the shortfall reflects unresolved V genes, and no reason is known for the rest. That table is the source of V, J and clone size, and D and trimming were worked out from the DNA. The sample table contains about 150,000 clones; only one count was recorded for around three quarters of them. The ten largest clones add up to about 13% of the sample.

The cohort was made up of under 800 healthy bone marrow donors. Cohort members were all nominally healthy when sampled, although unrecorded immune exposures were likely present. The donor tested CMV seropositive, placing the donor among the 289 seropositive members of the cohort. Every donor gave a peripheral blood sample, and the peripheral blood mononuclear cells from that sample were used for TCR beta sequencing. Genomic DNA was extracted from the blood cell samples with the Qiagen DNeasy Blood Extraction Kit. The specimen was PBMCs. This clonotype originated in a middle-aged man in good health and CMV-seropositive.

The CDR3 reads as follows: CASSFSGQGMNEQFF. The bases are TGTGCCAGCAGTTTTTCGGGACAGGGAATGAATGAGCAGTTCTTC. The receptor chain draws on TRBV28 and TRBJ2-1, with TRBD1 matching 9 junction bases. CDR1 MDHEN and CDR2 SYDVKM are derived from the germline V gene. The CDR3 sequence holds 15 residues, the cysteine and phenylalanine included. Left in the record is the CDR3 DNA by itself, 45 bases read in frame from the first base. Germline trimming: 3 bases from V, 7 bases from J; junction bases outside gene matches: 7.